This T cell receptor beta chain was documented in a study of lymphopenia after photon versus proton radiotherapy. Study-level findings and limits: Survival link was tested only in deceased patients; proton benefit remains a possibility.

In the case of this clone: As yet, its antigen is unknown.

The CDR3 covers 15 residues. Germline CDR1 and CDR2: KGHSH and LQKENI. V trimming: 3 bases; J trimming: 0 bases; junction bases outside the gene matches: 2. Only in-frame clones appear in the TCRdb table, and some are missing; sequencing was by immunoSEQ multiplex PCR. The sample has more than 15,000 clones; almost 85% are singletons. V gene TRBV18 combines with J gene TRBJ1-2; the match to TRBD1 covers 9 bases. This material consisted of peripheral blood, taken from a patient treated with photon-based radiotherapy. The sequence derives from a woman between 50 and 59 years old with pancreatic cancer. DNA for the CDR3: TGTGCCAGCTCACCGGGACAGGGCCCTAACTATGGCTACACCTTC. This gives the protein CASSPGQGPNYGYTF. The full variable domain, completed using reference TRBV18 and TRBJ1-2, is NAGVMQNPRHLVRRRGQEARLRCSPMKGHSHVYWYRQLPEEGLKFMVYLQKENIIDESGMPKERFSAEFPKEGPSILRIQQVVRGDSAAYFCASSPGQGPNYGYTFGSGTRLTVV.